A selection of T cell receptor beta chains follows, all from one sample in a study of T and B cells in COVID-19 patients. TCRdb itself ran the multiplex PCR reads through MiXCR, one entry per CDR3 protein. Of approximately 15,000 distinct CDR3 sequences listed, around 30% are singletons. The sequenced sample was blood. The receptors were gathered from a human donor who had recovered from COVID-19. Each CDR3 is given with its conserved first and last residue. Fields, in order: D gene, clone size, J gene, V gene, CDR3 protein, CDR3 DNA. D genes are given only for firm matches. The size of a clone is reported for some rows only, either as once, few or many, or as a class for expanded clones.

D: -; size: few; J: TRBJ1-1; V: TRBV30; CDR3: CAWSAGLDTEAFF; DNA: TGTGCCTGGAGTGCGGGACTGGACACTGAAGCTTTCTTT
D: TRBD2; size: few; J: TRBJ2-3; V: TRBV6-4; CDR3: CASRTSGSDTQYF; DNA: TGTGCCAGCAGGACTAGCGGTTCAGATACGCAGTATTTT
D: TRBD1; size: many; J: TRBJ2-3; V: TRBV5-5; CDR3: CASSFYRGLGDTQYF; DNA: TGTGCCAGCAGCTTCTACAGGGGGCTGGGGGATACGCAGTATTTT
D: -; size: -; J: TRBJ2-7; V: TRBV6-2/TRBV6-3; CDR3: CASSFGLTGTNEQYF; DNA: TGTGCCAGCAGTTTTGGACTAACGGGAACCAACGAGCAGTACTTC
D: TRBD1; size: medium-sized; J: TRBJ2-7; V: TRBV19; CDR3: CASSIRTGNGVYEQYF; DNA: TGTGCCAGTAGTATACGGACAGGGAATGGGGTCTACGAGCAGTACTTC
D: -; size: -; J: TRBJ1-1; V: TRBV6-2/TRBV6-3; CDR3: CASSYRTSNTEAFF; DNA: TGTGCCAGCAGTTATAGGACATCGAACACTGAAGCTTTCTTT
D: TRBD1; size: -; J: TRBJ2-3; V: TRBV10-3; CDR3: CASSSYRGTSTDTQYF; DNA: TGTGCCAGCAGTTCCTACAGGGGCACTAGCACAGATACGCAGTATTTT
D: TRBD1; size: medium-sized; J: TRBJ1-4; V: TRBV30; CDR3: CAWSVGTVGEKLFF; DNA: TGTGCCTGGAGTGTGGGGACAGTGGGCGAAAAACTGTTTTTT
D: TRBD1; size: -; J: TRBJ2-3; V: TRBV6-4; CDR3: CASSDSNRGTQYF; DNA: TGTGCCAGCAGTGACTCCAACAGGGGAACGCAGTATTTT
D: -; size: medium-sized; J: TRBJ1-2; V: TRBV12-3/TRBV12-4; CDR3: CASNIWEGWNYGYTF; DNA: TGTGCCAGCAACATATGGGAGGGTTGGAACTATGGCTACACCTTC
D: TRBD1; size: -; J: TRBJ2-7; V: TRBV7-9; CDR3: CASSSYRDRGFYEQYF; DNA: TGTGCCAGCAGCTCGTACCGGGACAGGGGATTCTACGAGCAGTACTTC
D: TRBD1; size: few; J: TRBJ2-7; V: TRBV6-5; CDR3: CASRARDRVFEQYF; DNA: TGTGCCAGCAGGGCCCGGGACAGGGTCTTCGAGCAGTACTTC
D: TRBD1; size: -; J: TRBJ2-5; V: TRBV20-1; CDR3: CSASSWTGQETQYF; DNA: TGCAGTGCTAGCTCCTGGACAGGGCAAGAGACCCAGTACTTC
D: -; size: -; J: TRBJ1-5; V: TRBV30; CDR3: CAWSVRAGGNQPQHF; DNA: TGTGCCTGGAGTGTGCGGGCAGGGGGCAATCAGCCCCAGCATTTT
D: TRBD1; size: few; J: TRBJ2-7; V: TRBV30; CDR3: CAWKTGNYEQYF; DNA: TGTGCCTGGAAGACAGGGAACTACGAGCAGTACTTC
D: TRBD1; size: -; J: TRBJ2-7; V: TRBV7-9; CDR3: CASSFGRGIEQYF; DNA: TGTGCCAGCAGCTTCGGCAGGGGGATCGAGCAGTACTTC
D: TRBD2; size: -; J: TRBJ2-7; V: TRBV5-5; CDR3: CASSQTPRGDSYEQYF; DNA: TGTGCCAGCAGCCAAACCCCTCGGGGGGACTCCTACGAGCAGTACTTC
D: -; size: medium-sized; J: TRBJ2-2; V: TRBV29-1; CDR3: CSVGSALRTGELFF; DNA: TGCAGCGTTGGGTCTGCCCTTCGGACCGGGGAGCTGTTTTTT
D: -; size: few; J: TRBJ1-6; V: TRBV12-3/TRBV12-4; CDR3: CASRRGLFDSPLHF; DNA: TGTGCCAGCAGAAGGGGGTTATTCGATTCACCCCTCCACTTT
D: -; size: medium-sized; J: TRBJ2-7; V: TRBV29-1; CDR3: CSVGRDSYEQYF; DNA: TGCAGCGTTGGACGGGACTCCTACGAGCAGTACTTC
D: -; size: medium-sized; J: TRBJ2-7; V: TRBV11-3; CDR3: CASSLDRPSYEQYF; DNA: TGTGCCAGCAGCTTAGATCGGCCCTCCTACGAGCAGTACTTC
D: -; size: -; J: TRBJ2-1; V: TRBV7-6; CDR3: CASSLAIDRQKFF; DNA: TGTGCCAGCAGCTTAGCGATAGATAGACAAAAATTCTTC
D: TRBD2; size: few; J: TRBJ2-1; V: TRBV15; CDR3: CATSRVDAGGHFF; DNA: TGTGCCACCAGCAGAGTTGACGCGGGGGGGCATTTCTTC
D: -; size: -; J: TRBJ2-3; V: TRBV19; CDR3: CASSIAPPDTQYF; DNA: TGTGCCAGTAGTATAGCTCCCCCTGATACGCAGTATTTT
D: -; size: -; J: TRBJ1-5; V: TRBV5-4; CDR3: CASSLNREQPQHF; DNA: TGTGCCAGCAGCTTGAACCGGGAGCAGCCCCAGCATTTT
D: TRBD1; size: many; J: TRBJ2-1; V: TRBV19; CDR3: CASSIYRGQYNEQFF; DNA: TGTGCCAGTAGTATCTATAGGGGGCAATACAATGAGCAGTTCTTC
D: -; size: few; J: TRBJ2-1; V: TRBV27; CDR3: CASSLFGSASSYNEQFF; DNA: TGTGCCAGCAGTTTATTTGGTAGTGCGAGCTCCTACAATGAGCAGTTCTTC
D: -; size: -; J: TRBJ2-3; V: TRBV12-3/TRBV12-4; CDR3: CASTSKLDTDTQYF; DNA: TGTGCCAGCACCTCGAAATTAGATACAGATACGCAGTATTTT
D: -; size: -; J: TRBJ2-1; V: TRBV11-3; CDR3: CATSDLASSYNEQFF; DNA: TGTGCCACCAGTGATTTGGCGAGCTCCTACAATGAGCAGTTCTTC
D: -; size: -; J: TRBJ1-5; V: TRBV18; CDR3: CASSPVGGQPQHF; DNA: TGTGCCAGCTCACCCGTGGGGGGGCAGCCCCAGCATTTT
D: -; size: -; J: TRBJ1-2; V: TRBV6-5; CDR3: CASSYEGRNYGYTF; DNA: TGTGCCAGCAGTTACGAGGGGCGTAACTATGGCTACACCTTC
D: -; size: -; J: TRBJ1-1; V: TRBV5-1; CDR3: CASSLFATEAFF; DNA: TGTGCCAGCAGCTTATTTGCCACTGAAGCTTTCTTT
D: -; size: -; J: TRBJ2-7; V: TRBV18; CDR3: CASSPKGVSRSYEQYF; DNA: TGTGCCAGCTCACCGAAAGGAGTATCACGCTCCTACGAGCAGTACTTC
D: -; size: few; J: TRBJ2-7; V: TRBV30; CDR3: CAWSVGGISYEQYF; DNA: TGTGCCTGGAGTGTAGGAGGGATCTCCTACGAGCAGTACTTC
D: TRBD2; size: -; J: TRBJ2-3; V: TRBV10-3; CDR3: CATRGLAGGPQHTQYF; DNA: TGTGCCACCCGAGGACTAGCGGGAGGGCCACAGCATACGCAGTATTTT
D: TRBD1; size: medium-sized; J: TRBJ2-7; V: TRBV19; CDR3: CASSPGTGGTYEQYF; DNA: TGTGCCAGTAGCCCGGGGACAGGGGGGACCTACGAGCAGTACTTC
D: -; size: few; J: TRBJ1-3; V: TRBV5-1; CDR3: CASSLEVWPAKPSGNTIYF; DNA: TGCGCCAGCAGCTTGGAAGTCTGGCCAGCTAAGCCCTCTGGAAACACCATATATTTT
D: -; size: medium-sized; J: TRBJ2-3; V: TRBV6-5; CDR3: CASRRGVVSDTQYF; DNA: TGTGCCAGCAGGCGAGGGGTAGTGTCAGATACGCAGTATTTT
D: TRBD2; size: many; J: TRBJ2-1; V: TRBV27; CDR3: CASSGTNRTSGYNEQFF; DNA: TGTGCCAGCAGCGGAACTAATCGGACTAGCGGTTACAATGAGCAGTTCTTC
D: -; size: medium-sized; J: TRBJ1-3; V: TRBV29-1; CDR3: CSVVRDSGNTIYF; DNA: TGCAGCGTTGTCCGGGACTCTGGAAACACCATATATTTT
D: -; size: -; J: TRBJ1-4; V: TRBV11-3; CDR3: CASSSQAGKTSGEKLFF; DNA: TGTGCCAGCAGCTCGCAAGCAGGGAAAACGAGCGGTGAAAAACTGTTTTTT
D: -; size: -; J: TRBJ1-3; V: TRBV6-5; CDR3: CASSYSQGNTIYF; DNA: TGTGCCAGCAGTTACTCGCAGGGAAACACCATATATTTT
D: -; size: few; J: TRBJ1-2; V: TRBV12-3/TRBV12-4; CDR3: CASSPDLYGYTF; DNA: TGTGCCAGCAGTCCAGACCTCTATGGCTACACCTTC
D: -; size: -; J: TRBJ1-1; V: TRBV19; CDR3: CAVKRDTSGEAYF; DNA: TGTGCCGTGAAAAGGGACACCTCAGGGGAAGCTTACTTT
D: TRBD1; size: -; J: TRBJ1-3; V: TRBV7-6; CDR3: CASSPLGQGGGNTIYF; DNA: TGTGCCAGCAGCCCCCTGGGACAGGGGGGTGGAAACACCATATATTTT
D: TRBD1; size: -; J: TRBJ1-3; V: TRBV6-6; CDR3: CASGETGTPDTIYF; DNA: TGTGCCAGTGGGGAGACAGGGACCCCGGACACCATATATTTT
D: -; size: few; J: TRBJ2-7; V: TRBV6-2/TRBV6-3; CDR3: CASSNRYEQYF; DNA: TGTGCCAGCAGCAACAGGTACGAGCAGTACTTC
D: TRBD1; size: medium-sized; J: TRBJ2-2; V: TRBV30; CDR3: CAWRIQGARVTGELFF; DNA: TGTGCCTGGAGAATACAGGGGGCGAGAGTCACCGGGGAGCTGTTTTTT
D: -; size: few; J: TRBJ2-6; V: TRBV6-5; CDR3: CASTVAQGSGANVLTF; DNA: TGTGCCAGCACCGTCGCCCAGGGGTCTGGGGCCAACGTCCTGACTTTC
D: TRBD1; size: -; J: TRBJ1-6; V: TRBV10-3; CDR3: CAISDRDSTNSPLHF; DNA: TGTGCCATCAGTGATAGGGACAGTACAAATTCACCCCTCCACTTT
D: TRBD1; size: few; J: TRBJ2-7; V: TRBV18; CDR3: CASSPGQVREQYF; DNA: TGTGCCAGCTCACCGGGACAGGTACGCGAGCAGTACTTC
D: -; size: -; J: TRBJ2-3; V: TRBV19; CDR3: CASSIGRAGQSTDTQYF; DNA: TGTGCCAGTAGTATAGGGCGAGCAGGGCAGAGCACAGATACGCAGTATTTT
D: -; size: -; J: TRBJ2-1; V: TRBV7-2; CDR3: CASGPSSYNEQFF; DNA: TGTGCCAGCGGACCTAGCTCCTACAATGAGCAGTTCTTC
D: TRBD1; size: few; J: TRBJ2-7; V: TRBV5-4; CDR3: CASTSGTGLEEQYF; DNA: TGTGCCAGCACCTCCGGGACAGGGCTGGAGGAGCAGTACTTC
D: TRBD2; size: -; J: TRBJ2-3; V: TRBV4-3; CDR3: CASSQEASGSPDTQYF; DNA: TGTGCCAGCAGCCAAGAAGCTAGCGGGAGCCCAGATACGCAGTATTTT
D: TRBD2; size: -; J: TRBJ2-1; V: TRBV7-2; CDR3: CASSFTSGGPNYNEQFF; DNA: TGTGCCAGCAGCTTCACTAGCGGGGGCCCTAACTACAATGAGCAGTTCTTC
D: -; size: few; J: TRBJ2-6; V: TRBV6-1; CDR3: CASSLGRASSGANVLTF; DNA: TGTGCCAGCAGTCTAGGACGGGCAAGCTCTGGGGCCAACGTCCTGACTTTC